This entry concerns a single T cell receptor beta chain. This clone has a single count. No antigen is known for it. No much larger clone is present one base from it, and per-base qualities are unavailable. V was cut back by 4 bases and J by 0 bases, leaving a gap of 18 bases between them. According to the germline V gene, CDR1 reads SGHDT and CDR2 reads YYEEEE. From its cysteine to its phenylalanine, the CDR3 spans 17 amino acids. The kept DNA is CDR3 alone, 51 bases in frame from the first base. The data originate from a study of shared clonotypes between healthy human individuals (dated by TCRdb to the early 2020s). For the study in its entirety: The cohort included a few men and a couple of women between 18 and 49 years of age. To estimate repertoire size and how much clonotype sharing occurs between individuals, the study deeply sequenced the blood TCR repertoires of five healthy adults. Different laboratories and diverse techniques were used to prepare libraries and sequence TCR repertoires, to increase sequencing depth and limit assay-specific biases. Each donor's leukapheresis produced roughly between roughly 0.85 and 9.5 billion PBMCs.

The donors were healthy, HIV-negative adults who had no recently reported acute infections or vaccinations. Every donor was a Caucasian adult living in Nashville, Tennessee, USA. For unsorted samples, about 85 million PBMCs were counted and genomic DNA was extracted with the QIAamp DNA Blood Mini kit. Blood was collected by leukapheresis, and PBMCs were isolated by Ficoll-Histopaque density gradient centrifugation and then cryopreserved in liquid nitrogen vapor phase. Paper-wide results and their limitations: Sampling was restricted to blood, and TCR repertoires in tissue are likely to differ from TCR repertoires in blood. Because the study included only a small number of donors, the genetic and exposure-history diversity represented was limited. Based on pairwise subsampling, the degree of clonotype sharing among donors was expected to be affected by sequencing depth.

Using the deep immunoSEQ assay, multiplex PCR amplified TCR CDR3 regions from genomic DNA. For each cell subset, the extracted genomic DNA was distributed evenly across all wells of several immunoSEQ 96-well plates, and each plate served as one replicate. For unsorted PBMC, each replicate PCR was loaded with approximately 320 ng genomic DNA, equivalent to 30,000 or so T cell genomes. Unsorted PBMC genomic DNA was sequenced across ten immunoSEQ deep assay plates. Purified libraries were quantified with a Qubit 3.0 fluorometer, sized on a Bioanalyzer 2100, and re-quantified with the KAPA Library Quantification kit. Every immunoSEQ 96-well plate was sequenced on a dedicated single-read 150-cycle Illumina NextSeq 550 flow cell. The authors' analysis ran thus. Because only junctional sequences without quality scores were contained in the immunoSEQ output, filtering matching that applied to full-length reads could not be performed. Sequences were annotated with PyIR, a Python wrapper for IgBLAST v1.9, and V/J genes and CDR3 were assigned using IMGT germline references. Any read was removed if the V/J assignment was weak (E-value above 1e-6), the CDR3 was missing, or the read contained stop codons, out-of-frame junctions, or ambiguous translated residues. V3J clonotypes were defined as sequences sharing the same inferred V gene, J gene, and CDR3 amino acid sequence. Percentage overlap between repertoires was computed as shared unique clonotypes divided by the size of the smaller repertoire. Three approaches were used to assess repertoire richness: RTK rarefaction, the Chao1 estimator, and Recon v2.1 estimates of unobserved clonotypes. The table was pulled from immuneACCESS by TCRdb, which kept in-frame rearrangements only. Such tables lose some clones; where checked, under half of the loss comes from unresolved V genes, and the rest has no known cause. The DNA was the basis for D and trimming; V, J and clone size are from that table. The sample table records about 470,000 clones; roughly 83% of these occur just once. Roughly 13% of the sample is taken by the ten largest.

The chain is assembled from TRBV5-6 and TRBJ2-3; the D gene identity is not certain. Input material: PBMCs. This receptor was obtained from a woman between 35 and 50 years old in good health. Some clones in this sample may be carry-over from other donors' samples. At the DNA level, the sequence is TGTGCCAGCAGCCTCCTTTCTAGAGACCCTAGCACAGATACGCAGTATTTT. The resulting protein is CASSLLSRDPSTDTQYF.